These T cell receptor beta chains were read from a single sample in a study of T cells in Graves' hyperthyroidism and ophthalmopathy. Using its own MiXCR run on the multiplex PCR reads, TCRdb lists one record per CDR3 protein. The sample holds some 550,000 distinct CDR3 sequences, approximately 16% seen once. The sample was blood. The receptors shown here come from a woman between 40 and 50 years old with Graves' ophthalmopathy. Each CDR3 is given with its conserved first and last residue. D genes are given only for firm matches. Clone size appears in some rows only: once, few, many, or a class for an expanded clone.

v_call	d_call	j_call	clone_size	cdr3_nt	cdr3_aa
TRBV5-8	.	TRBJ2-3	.	TGTGCCAGCAACGCGCAATCAGGGGAATCTAGCACAGATACGCAGTATTTT	CASNAQSGESSTDTQYF
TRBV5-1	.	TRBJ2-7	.	TGCGCCAGCAGCTTGGTTGCGGCAGCAGACTCCTACGAGCAGTACTTC	CASSLVAAADSYEQYF
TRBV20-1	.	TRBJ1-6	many	TGCAGTGCTATCCGGGGAGGGACGAATTCACCCCTCCACTTT	CSAIRGGTNSPLHF
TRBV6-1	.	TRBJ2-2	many	TGTGCCAGCAGCGAGGGACCGAACACCGGGGAGCTGTTTTTT	CASSEGPNTGELFF
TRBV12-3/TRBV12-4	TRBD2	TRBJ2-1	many	TGTGCCAGCAGTTTTATAGTTAGACTAGCGGGAGCCGCCTACAATGAGCAGTTCTTC	CASSFIVRLAGAAYNEQFF
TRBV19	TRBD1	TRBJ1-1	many	TGTGCCAGCAGTCCTCAGGGGGGAGGCACTGAAGCTTTCTTT	CASSPQGGGTEAFF
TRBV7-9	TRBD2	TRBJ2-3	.	TGTGCCAGCAACCCGGGCGGGGGTGTCGTGGATACGCAGTATTTT	CASNPGGGVVDTQYF
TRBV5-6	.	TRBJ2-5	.	TGTGCCAGCAGCTCCGGCACTCAAGCTCGAGAGACCCAGTACTTC	CASSSGTQARETQYF
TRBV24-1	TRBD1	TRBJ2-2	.	TGTGCCACCAGTGGAGGACAGGGGGCGAACACCGGGGAGCTGTTTTTT	CATSGGQGANTGELFF
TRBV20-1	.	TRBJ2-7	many	TGCAGTGCTAGAGAACGGGGGAACTCCTACGAGCAGTACTTC	CSARERGNSYEQYF
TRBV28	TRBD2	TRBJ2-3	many	TGTGCCAGCAGCTGGGGAGGGACTACCGGCACAGATACGCAGTATTTT	CASSWGGTTGTDTQYF
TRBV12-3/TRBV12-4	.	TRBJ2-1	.	TGTGCCAGCAGTAGAGCGGACGGTGAGCAGTTCTTC	CASSRADGEQFF
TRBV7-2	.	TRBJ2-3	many	TGTGCCAGCAGCTTTATTCGGACAGATACGCAGTATTTT	CASSFIRTDTQYF
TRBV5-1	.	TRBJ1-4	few	TGCGCCAGCAGCTTAGGAGGTTTGGCAACTAATGAAAAACTGTTTTTT	CASSLGGLATNEKLFF
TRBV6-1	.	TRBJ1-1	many	TGTGCCAGCCCCGAGACAGCAAACACTGAAGCTTTCTTT	CASPETANTEAFF
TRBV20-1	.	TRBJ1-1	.	TGCAGTGCTAGAGTCCCGGGGAGGAACACTGAAGCTTTCTTT	CSARVPGRNTEAFF
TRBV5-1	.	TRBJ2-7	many	TGCGCCAGCAGCTTGGACCAGAGGGGTGCCGAGCAGTACTTC	CASSLDQRGAEQYF
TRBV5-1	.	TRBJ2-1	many	TGCGCCAGCAGCCTCAAAGCGGGCGGCGCTAACAATGAGCAGTTCTTC	CASSLKAGGANNEQFF
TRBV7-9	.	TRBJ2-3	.	TGTGCCAGCAGCTTAACTGGGTTCGGCACAGATACGCAGTATTTT	CASSLTGFGTDTQYF
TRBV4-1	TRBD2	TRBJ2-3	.	TGCGCCAGCAGCCAACCCGGGACTAGCGGGAGTTTCCGCACAGATACGCAGTATTTT	CASSQPGTSGSFRTDTQYF
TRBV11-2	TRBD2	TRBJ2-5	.	TGTGCCAGCATTCTAGCGGGAGGGGTTGGTAAGACCCAGTACTTC	CASILAGGVGKTQYF
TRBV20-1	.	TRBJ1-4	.	TGCAGTGCCGCTCGGGGGGCATTGAATGAAAAACTGTTTTTT	CSAARGALNEKLFF
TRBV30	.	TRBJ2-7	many	TGTGCCTGGTTGACTGGGGGCGAGCAGTACTTC	CAWLTGGEQYF
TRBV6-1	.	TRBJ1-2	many	TGTGCCAGCAGGGGGGATAACTATGGCTACACCTTC	CASRGDNYGYTF
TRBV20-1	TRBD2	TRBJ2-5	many	TGCAGTGCTACCCGCGCGGGAGTTGAGGAGACCCAGTACTTC	CSATRAGVEETQYF
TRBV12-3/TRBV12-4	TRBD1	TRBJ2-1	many	TGTGCCAGCACCTACGTCGGACAGGGATTCGGTGAGCAGTTCTTC	CASTYVGQGFGEQFF
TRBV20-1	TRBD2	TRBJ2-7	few	TGCAGTGCTAGAGGGAGACTAGCGGTTTCCTACGAGCAGTACTTC	CSARGRLAVSYEQYF
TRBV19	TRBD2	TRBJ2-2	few	TGTGCCAGTAGTAAGCGGGGGGGCGCGAACACCGGGGAGCTGTTTTTT	CASSKRGGANTGELFF
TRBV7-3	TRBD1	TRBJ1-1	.	TGTGCCAGCAGCCCCAATCCAGGGGGCACTGAAGCTTTCTTT	CASSPNPGGTEAFF
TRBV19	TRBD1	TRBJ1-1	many	TGTGCCAGTAGTATCCAGGGGGCGGGGAACACTGAAGCTTTCTTT	CASSIQGAGNTEAFF
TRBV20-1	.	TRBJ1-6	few	TGCAGTGCCCCCCAGGGGTATAATTCACCCCTCCACTTT	CSAPQGYNSPLHF
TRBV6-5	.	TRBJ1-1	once	TGTGCCGGCAGTTACTCCCGGGAGAACACTGAAGCTTTCTTT	CAGSYSRENTEAFF